Listed below are T cell receptor beta chains from one sample, sequenced in a study of CD8+CD57+ T cells in acquired aplastic anemia. TCRdb ran MiXCR on the reads and lists one entry per CDR3 protein. The table records around 200,000 distinct CDR3 sequences, around 48% of them present only once. Sequenced sample: sorted CD4+, CD8+, or CD8+CD57+ T cells (not recorded which) from PBMCs. The receptors derive from a human donor with aplastic anemia. Each CDR3 is given with its conserved first and last residue. D genes are given only for firm matches. The size entry is marked missing in some rows and otherwise reads once, few, many or a size class.

CDR3: CASSFIRRTLEQYF
DNA: TGTGCCAGCAGTTTTATAAGAAGGACTCTCGAGCAGTACTTC
J: TRBJ2-7
size: -
D: -
V: TRBV12-3/TRBV12-4

CDR3: CATSDLWGGEQYF
DNA: TGTGCCACCAGTGATTTGTGGGGGGGCGAGCAGTACTTC
J: TRBJ2-7
size: -
D: TRBD2
V: TRBV24-1

CDR3: CASSFGAVSPEAFF
DNA: TGTGCCAGCTCCTTCGGGGCTGTGTCCCCTGAAGCTTTCTTT
J: TRBJ1-1
size: -
D: -
V: TRBV18

CDR3: CASSSQRTSGGREQYF
DNA: TGTGCCAGCAGCTCTCAAAGGACTAGCGGGGGAAGGGAGCAGTACTTC
J: TRBJ2-7
size: -
D: TRBD2
V: TRBV11-2

CDR3: CASSKGQGASEQYF
DNA: TGTGCCAGCAGCAAAGGACAGGGGGCTTCCGAGCAGTACTTC
J: TRBJ2-7
size: -
D: TRBD1
V: TRBV7-2

CDR3: CASSVGDSNNSPLHF
DNA: TGTGCCAGCAGCGTAGGGGACAGCAATAATTCACCCCTCCACTTT
J: TRBJ1-6
size: -
D: TRBD1
V: TRBV9

CDR3: CATSLAGSYNEQFF
DNA: TGTGCCACCAGTCTAGCGGGAAGCTACAATGAGCAGTTCTTC
J: TRBJ2-1
size: few
D: TRBD2
V: TRBV24-1

CDR3: CASSYRTGKNIQYF
DNA: TGTGCTAGCAGCTACCGGACAGGGAAAAACATTCAGTACTTC
J: TRBJ2-4
size: -
D: TRBD1
V: TRBV7-3

CDR3: CASSQDVRGGSSTEAFF
DNA: TGTGCCAGCAGCCAAGATGTACGGGGAGGCTCGAGCACTGAAGCTTTCTTT
J: TRBJ1-1
size: many
D: -
V: TRBV4-2

CDR3: CASSPFEGATNEKLFF
DNA: TGTGCCAGCAGCCCCTTCGAGGGTGCCACTAATGAAAAACTGTTTTTT
J: TRBJ1-4
size: -
D: -
V: TRBV4-2

CDR3: CASSPYTTVGQYF
DNA: TGTGCCAGCAGCCCCTATACTACCGTCGGGCAGTATTTT
J: TRBJ2-3
size: -
D: -
V: TRBV14

CDR3: CASSLGPRQAAGELFF
DNA: TGTGCCAGCAGCTTAGGCCCCCGACAGGCAGCCGGGGAGCTGTTTTTT
J: TRBJ2-2
size: many
D: -
V: TRBV7-8

CDR3: CASSFRVGGLVNQPQHF
DNA: TGTGCCAGCAGTTTCCGGGTGGGGGGGCTGGTAAATCAGCCCCAGCATTTT
J: TRBJ1-5
size: -
D: -
V: TRBV12-3/TRBV12-4

CDR3: CASGRQANTEAFF
DNA: TGTGCCAGCGGGAGACAAGCGAACACTGAAGCTTTCTTT
J: TRBJ1-1
size: -
D: -
V: TRBV7-3

CDR3: CSAAAPRGYEQYF
DNA: TGCAGTGCTGCCGCTCCGCGGGGATACGAGCAGTACTTC
J: TRBJ2-7
size: -
D: -
V: TRBV20-1

CDR3: CATKDRAEEQFF
DNA: TGTGCCACCAAGGACAGGGCCGAGGAGCAGTTCTTC
J: TRBJ2-1
size: -
D: TRBD1
V: TRBV19

CDR3: CSAMRGATNEKLFF
DNA: TGCAGTGCTATGCGGGGTGCAACTAATGAAAAACTGTTTTTT
J: TRBJ1-4
size: many
D: -
V: TRBV20-1

CDR3: CASSFRGVSPLHF
DNA: TGTGCCAGCAGCTTCAGGGGAGTTTCACCCCTCCACTTT
J: TRBJ1-6
size: -
D: -
V: TRBV5-4

CDR3: CASSIAVRYGRSSYEQYF
DNA: TGTGCCAGTAGTATAGCCGTCCGTTACGGGAGGAGCTCCTACGAGCAGTACTTC
J: TRBJ2-7
size: -
D: TRBD2
V: TRBV19

CDR3: CAISEGHRDYNEQFF
DNA: TGTGCCATCAGTGAGGGGCACAGGGACTACAATGAGCAGTTCTTC
J: TRBJ2-1
size: -
D: -
V: TRBV10-3